The next 14 T cell receptor beta chains were all read from a single sample in a study of blood T cell repertoires in COVID-19. Repertoires were generated with immunoSEQ multiplex PCR, while TCRdb's copy carries only in-frame clones and drops some. The sample shows 310,000 or so clones, 65% to 90% of them seen only once. Source material: PBMCs or T cells enriched from blood (not recorded which). These receptor sequences come from a woman aged 18 to 35 who had recovered from COVID-19.

The chain couples TRBV28 to TRBJ2-6; no definite D call. The CDR3 loop spans 14 amino acids. Trimming pared 5 bases from V and 0 bases from J, leaving 5 bases between. CDR1 and CDR2 from the germline V gene are MDHEN and SYDVKM. CDR3 in DNA: TGTGCCAGCAGTCCAATCTCTGGGGCCAACGTCCTGACTTTC. It encodes CASSPISGANVLTF.

The V gene is TRBV9, the J gene TRBJ1-2, with D tentatively TRBD1 (5 bases). V was clipped by 5 bases and J by 4 bases, with 9 bases between them. CDR3 length: 12 residues. Germline assignment: CDR1 SGDLS and CDR2 YYNGEE. In DNA form, the CDR3 reads TGTGCCAGCAGGGACATAGCCTATGGCTACACCTTC. It encodes CASRDIAYGYTF.

This clone was counted ten times or more. This rearrangement joins TRBV10-1 to TRBJ1-5; D perhaps matches TRBD1 (6 bases). Trimming removed 6 bases at V and 5 bases at J, with 14 bases between. The CDR3 extends over 14 amino acids. Germline V lookup: CDR1 WNHNN, CDR2 SYGVQD (reference sequence). The DNA of the CDR3 is TGCGCCAGCAGGGGGGGGGCATTTGATCAGCCCCAGCATTTT. Translating it yields CASRGGAFDQPQHF.

The J gene is TRBJ2-3, the V gene TRBV27; tentatively, D is TRBD2 (5 bases). The CDR3 runs to 16 residues. Germline V CDR1 and CDR2: MNHEY, SMNVEV (reference sequence). The V end lost 4 bases, the J end lost 0 bases, and 14 bases lay between the germline ends. CDR3 DNA sequence: TGTGCCAGCAGTTCTCAAGCGGACCCTAGCACAGATACGCAGTATTTT. Protein product: CASSSQADPSTDTQYF.

The chain recombines TRBV13 with TRBJ2-7, with D tentatively TRBD1 (6 bases). Looked up from germline, CDR1 is PRHDT and CDR2 is FYEKMQ (reference sequence). Between the trimmed V and J ends, which lost 5 bases and 6 bases, there was a span of 20 bases. The CDR3 contains 15 residues. Written as DNA, the CDR3 is TGTGCCAGCAGCCCACAGGGAAACCCCTCCGGCGAGCAGTACTTC. Protein product: CASSPQGNPSGEQYF.

J is TRBJ1-3 and V is TRBV24-1; 9 positions agree with TRBD1. V gave up 4 bases and J gave up 5 bases; unmatched junction bases: 8. CDR3 length equals 16 residues. Germline V CDR1 and CDR2: KGHDR, SFDVKD. CDR3 protein: CATSDPGQGGRNTIYF. The CDR3 coding sequence is TGTGCCACCAGTGACCCGGGACAGGGCGGCCGAAACACCATATATTTT.

This clone was found a few times. The genes are TRBV19 and TRBJ2-1; D might be TRBD2 (5 bases). The germline V gene has CDR1 LNHDA and CDR2 SQIVND (reference sequence). This CDR3 contains 16 residues. V was cut by 6 bases and J by 0 bases, with 15 bases left in between. CDR3 region: CASRPGGGDSYNEQFF. Written as DNA, the CDR3 is TGTGCCAGTAGGCCGGGTGGAGGTGACTCCTACAATGAGCAGTTCTTC.

This chain uses TRBV30 with TRBJ1-2; TRBD1 is a possible D gene (5 bases). CDR1 and CDR2 from the germline V gene are GTSNPN and SVGIG (reference sequence). V was trimmed by 0 bases and J by 6 bases, leaving 11 bases between them. CDR3 length equals 13 residues. CDR3 DNA sequence: TGTGCCTGGAGTGTGGGGCCTGGGAATGGCTACACCTTC. Protein product: CAWSVGPGNGYTF.

The chain carries TRBV11-2 and TRBJ1-4, with D perhaps TRBD1 (6 bases). The CDR3 runs 15 residues. Germline-derived CDR1 and CDR2 are SGHAT and FQNNGV. Trimming removed 1 base at V and 6 bases at J, with 12 bases between. CDR3 sequence reads: CASSLVAGVHEKLFF. Here the CDR3 DNA reads TGTGCCAGCAGCTTAGTCGCAGGGGTTCATGAAAAACTGTTTTTT.

This rearrangement joins TRBV10-3 to TRBJ2-7; 8 positions match TRBD1. Germline V gene sequence: CDR1 ENHRY, CDR2 SYGVKD. V was clipped by 6 bases and J by 2 bases; unmatched bases: 6. The CDR3 has 14 residues. CDR3 amino acids: CAISPGTGTYEQYF. The CDR3 DNA follows: TGTGCCATCAGCCCCGGGACAGGTACCTACGAGCAGTACTTC.

This chain joins TRBV9 and TRBJ1-2, with unresolved D. Germline CDR1 is SGDLS and CDR2 is YYNGEE. Trimming shortened V by 4 bases and J by 3 bases, and 13 bases separated the two germline ends. The CDR3 sequence is 14 residues long. DNA of the CDR3: TGTGCCAGCAGCTCCCGTGGAGGAGACTATGGCTACACCTTC. It translates to CASSSRGGDYGYTF.

The rearrangement uses TRBV9 and TRBJ2-1; 7 bases agree with TRBD1. V trimming: 2 bases; J trimming: 9 bases; junction bases outside the gene matches: 11. The CDR3 length is 15 residues. CDR1 and CDR2 from the germline V gene are SGDLS and YYNGEE. CDR3 in amino acids: CASSVAGGPSFEQFF. The DNA for the CDR3 is TGTGCCAGCAGCGTGGCAGGGGGTCCGAGTTTTGAGCAGTTCTTC.

J is TRBJ2-6 and V is TRBV28; D might be TRBD1 (5 bases). CDR1 and CDR2 from the germline V gene are MDHEN and SYDVKM. This CDR3 has 15 residues. V gave up 4 bases and J gave up 0 bases, with 7 bases separating them. The CDR3 DNA follows: TGTGCCAGCAGTTCCAGGGCCTCTGGGGCCAACGTCCTGACTTTC. This sequence encodes CASSSRASGANVLTF.

The rearrangement links TRBV18 to TRBJ1-2; D is undetermined. This CDR3 comprises 14 residues. CDR1 KGHSH and CDR2 LQKENI come from the germline V gene. V dropped 3 bases and J dropped 0 bases, with 8 bases sitting between them. CDR3 DNA sequence: TGTGCCAGCTCACCGGCGGAAGCTAACTATGGCTACACCTTC. It specifies CASSPAEANYGYTF.